This T cell receptor beta chain came from a study of HIV-infected children after antiretroviral therapy interruption. The study, taken as a whole, reports: Naive CD4+ Gini coefficient rose by interruption end, suggesting clonal expansion.

In germline, CDR1 is ENHRY, CDR2 SYGVKD. V lost 7 bases, J lost 2 bases, and 15 bases lay in between. This CDR3 region has 16 residues. This clonotype was detected ten times or more. Antigen unknown. The treatment is: PENTA 11 planned treatment interruption arm or continuous ART arm. Unique molecular identifiers were included in an RNA-based 3' RACE TCR library. One entry per CDR3 protein results from TCRdb running MiXCR on the 3' RACE reads. Here the sample spans more than 75,000 distinct CDR3 sequences, around 6.9% being singletons. The rearrangement uses TRBV10-3 and TRBJ2-6; D gene unclear. The clonotype was recovered from a pool of human donors with HIV. Here the sequenced sample was CD45RA+ CD4+ T cells from PBMCs, pooled from several time points, taken from a donor given antiretroviral therapy, either interrupted or continuous. As to subset: naive CD4+ CD45RA+ CD45RO- T cells. The CDR3 here is CAITESPGPGANVLTF. CDR3 sequence (DNA): TGTGCCATCACCGAATCCCCAGGACCTGGGGCCAACGTCCTGACTTTC.